This T cell receptor beta chain was documented in a study of human T cells and chemical hapten exposure. Sample time point: patch test 2, 6 weeks after DPC sensitization. Treatment here: therapeutic diphenylcyclopropenone sensitization with weekly scalp DPC. The germline CDR1 and CDR2 sequences are SQVTM and ANQGSEA. The CDR3 is 14 amino acids. The V and J ends lost 3 bases and 4 bases, in that order; junction bases with no gene match: 6. Individual cDNA molecules (in the library) carried attached unique molecular identifiers. TCRdb independently ran MiXCR on the RACE reads; one entry per CDR3 protein. The table includes tens of thousands of distinct CDR3 sequences, approximately 10% detected once. This clonotype occurred a few times.

The receptor was derived from a man aged 35 to 55 with alopecia areata. Some clones in this sample may be carry-over from other donors' samples. Sequenced material: whole blood, taken in connection with sensitization to the hapten diphenylcyclopropenone (DPC). The rearrangement uses TRBV29-1 and TRBJ2-3; 8 nucleotides match TRBD1. This CDR3 reads CSVDKGQGPDTQYF. In DNA form, the CDR3 reads TGCAGCGTTGATAAAGGACAGGGCCCAGATACGCAGTATTTT.